Sequencing of this T cell receptor (beta chain) was carried out in a study of cytomegalovirus exposure and HLA in healthy donors. Across the whole study: The 95 million to 120 million unique TCR beta sequences, from roughly 170 million T cells, were found by an earlier analysis. A preliminary data release comprised tens of millions of unique TCRs obtained from HLA-typed donors. The Caucasian-associated ancestry cluster held around four fifths of approximately 400 genotyped donors.

It was with 60 Vbeta and 13 Jbeta primers that the PCR ran. Repertoires were generated with immunoSEQ multiplex PCR, while TCRdb's copy carries only in-frame clones and drops some. The repertoire holds some 120,000 clones, roughly 79% seen once, with about 3.9% in the top ten. A word on this clone: Its antigen remains unidentified.

Study observations and caveats: It was fewer than 200 TCR beta chains that were listed as cytomegalovirus-associated.

CDR3 length: 14 amino acids. Germline assignment: CDR1 SGHAT and CDR2 FQNNGV. Trimming took off 5 bases at V and 3 bases at J, with 14 bases between the two ends. The chain carries TRBV11-2 and TRBJ2-7; possibly TRBD2 for D (6 bases). Specimen: PBMCs. This TCR was recovered from a woman aged 25 to 45 in good health and CMV-seronegative. In nucleotides, the CDR3 is TGTGCCAGCAGCCTGGGCCTAGCGAACTACGAGCAGTACTTC. This encodes CASSLGLANYEQYF.